This T cell receptor (beta chain) was captured by sequencing in a study of CD8+ T cells in alopecia areata. CDR3 length: 13 residues. The ends lost 4 bases at V and 7 bases at J; junction bases unmatched: 8. CDR1 and CDR2 from the germline V gene are SQVTM and ANQGSEA. Findings and caveats of the study: Both scalp clonality and the expanded CD8+ clones among the top 100 showed a significant decrease with tofacitinib.

Specified treatment: oral pan-JAK inhibitor, 5-10 mg twice daily. Individuals with alopecia areata gave both lesional scalp punch biopsies and peripheral blood for collection. Following RNA extraction, reverse transcription yielded cDNA that acted as the sequencing template. Generated by immunoSEQ multiplex PCR, the TCRdb table keeps only in-frame clones and is missing some. The table shows 150,000 to 200,000 clones, with about 62% occurring only once. As regards this clone: Antigen: not known.

The V and J genes are TRBV29-1 and TRBJ1-2; 8 nucleotides align to TRBD1. This clonotype originated in a human donor with alopecia areata. Sequenced material: CD4+ T cells sorted from blood, taken at week 24, from a patient treated with tofacitinib. The CDR3 DNA reads as TGCAGCGTTGCATACACAGGGGGGGTTGGCTACACCTTC. Its protein product is CSVAYTGGVGYTF. The whole variable domain, remainder taken from reference TRBV29-1 and TRBJ1-2, is SAVISQKPSRDICQRGTSLTIQCQVDSQVTMMFWYRQQPGQSLTLIATANQGSEATYESGFVIDKFPISRPNLTFSTLTVSNMSPEDSSIYLCSVAYTGGVGYTFGSGTRLTVV.